One sample yielded the 26 T cell receptor beta chains listed below, sequenced in a study of cytomegalovirus exposure and HLA in healthy donors. Amplification used 60 Vbeta primers and 13 Jbeta primers. Produced via immunoSEQ multiplex PCR; TCRdb's table is partial and in-frame only. The profile shows 180,000 or so clones, roughly 77% of them singletons. Sequenced input: PBMCs. Receptors originate from a woman younger than 45 in good health and CMV-seropositive.

The chain joins TRBV6-6 to TRBJ2-7; perhaps TRBD1 as D (6 bases). The CDR3 is made up of 14 amino acids. The germline V and J ends were trimmed by 4 bases and 2 bases, with 12 bases remaining between them. Germline V gene lookup returns CDR1 MNHNY and CDR2 SVGAGI (reference sequence). The CDR3 region is CASSLQGTTYEQYF. The CDR3 DNA follows: TGTGCCAGCAGTTTACAGGGAACTACCTACGAGCAGTACTTC.

CDR3 nucleotides: TGTGCCAGTAAAACTCTTAGCCGTACCGAAAAAGGTCTGTTTTTT. Protein product: CASKTLSRTEKGLFF. The chain uses TRBV19 and TRBJ1-4; D is uncertain. Per the germline V gene, CDR1 is LNHDA and CDR2 is SQIVND (reference sequence). The V end was cut by 7 bases, the J end by 14 bases, with 26 bases between. The CDR3 sequence is 15 residues long. Variable domain in full (rest from reference TRBV19 and TRBJ1-4): DGGITQSPKYLFRKEGQNVTLSCEQNLNHDAMYWYRQDPGQGLRLIYYSQIVNDFQKGDIAEGYSVSREKKESFPLTVTSAQKNPTAFYLCASKTLSRTEKGLFFGSGTQLSVL.

A word on this clone: A junction end diverges from the germline sequence, so it may reflect a read error. This rearrangement joins TRBV6-6 to TRBJ2-7; 11 positions match TRBD2. The CDR3 extends over 14 amino acids. The germline V gene has CDR1 MNHNY and CDR2 SVGAGI (reference sequence). CDR3 sequence reads: CANSLRGLAGEQYF. The DNA for the CDR3 is TGTGCCAACAGTTTGCGAGGACTAGCGGGCGAGCAGTACTTC.

The table lists this clone with a count of one. CDR3 protein: CASRSLQGFGEKLFF. In DNA, the CDR3 is TGTGCCAGCCGGTCCCTGCAGGGTTTTGGTGAAAAACTGTTTTTT. V gene TRBV6-5 combines with J gene TRBJ1-4, with D perhaps matching TRBD1 (5 bases). CDR3 length equals 15 residues. Germline CDR1 MNHEY, CDR2 SVGAGI. Trimming took off 8 bases at V and 7 bases at J, with 20 bases between the two ends.

The chain joins TRBV7-6 to TRBJ1-3; TRBD1 is a possible D gene (5 bases). There are 18 residues in the CDR3. Germline assignment: CDR1 SGHVS and CDR2 FNYEAQ. V lost 6 bases, J lost 0 bases, and 21 bases lay in between. The CDR3 coding sequence is TGTGCCAGCAGTCTTATTACCTACAGGAGCACCTCTGGAAACACCATATATTTT. Protein sequence: CASSLITYRSTSGNTIYF.

J is TRBJ2-3 and V is TRBV7-3; the match to TRBD2 covers 7 bases. The germline V gene encodes CDR1 SGHTA and CDR2 FQGTGA. Trimming took 3 bases from V and 9 from J; bases not matched to a gene: 24. CDR3 size: 19 residues. The CDR3 protein is CASSLLLEERDVEGGTQYF. In nucleotides, the CDR3 is TGTGCCAGCAGCTTGTTACTGGAGGAGCGGGACGTGGAGGGAGGGACGCAGTATTTT. Combining the CDR3 with reference TRBV7-3 and TRBJ2-3 gives the whole variable domain GAGVSQTPSNKVTEKGKYVELRCDPISGHTALYWYRQSLGQGPEFLIYFQGTGAADDSGLPNDRFFAVRPEGSVSTLKIQRTERGDSAVYLCASSLLLEERDVEGGTQYFGPGTRLTVL.

The CDR3: CASSPSGGPTKNIQYF. CDR3 bases: TGCGCCAGCAGCCCTAGCGGGGGACCCACCAAAAACATTCAGTACTTC. This chain joins TRBV4-3 and TRBJ2-4; 10 bases are a match to TRBD2. The CDR3 runs to 16 residues. V lost 4 bases to trimming and J lost 2 bases; unmatched junction nucleotides: 5. CDR1 LGHNA and CDR2 YSLEER come from the germline V gene.

The chain employs TRBV7-2 and TRBJ2-5, with 7 nucleotides matching TRBD1. The CDR3 spans 14 residues. The V gene end was trimmed by 5 bases and the J gene end by 5 bases; junction bases not matched to a gene: 8. Germline lookup yields CDR1 SGHTA and CDR2 FQGNSA. CDR3 protein: CASSAAGTAETQYF. The CDR3 bases are TGTGCCAGCAGCGCCGCCGGGACAGCTGAGACCCAGTACTTC.

The genes are TRBV7-9 and TRBJ1-2; possibly TRBD1 for D (6 bases). The CDR3 is 16 amino acids. V was clipped by 4 bases and J by 0 bases, with 15 bases between them. Germline V gives CDR1 SEHNR, CDR2 FQNEAQ (reference sequence). The CDR3 here is CASSSAGTLANYGYTF. CDR3 bases: TGTGCCAGCAGCTCGGCCGGGACACTCGCTAACTATGGCTACACCTTC.

This clone has just a few counts. The CDR3 region is CASGAYSNQPQHF. The CDR3 DNA sequence: TGTGCCAGTGGAGCTTATAGCAATCAGCCCCAGCATTTT. This sequence joins TRBV7-2 and TRBJ1-5; D is unclear. Germline V lookup: CDR1 SGHTA, CDR2 FQGNSA. The CDR3 has 13 residues. V was trimmed by 9 bases and J by 0 bases, leaving 9 bases between them.

Points on this clone: Germline is not matched at one junction end, which may reflect a read error. V and J are TRBV7-8 and TRBJ2-3, with TRBD1 matching 8 bases. This CDR3 contains 16 residues. Germline V gene sequence: CDR1 SGHVS, CDR2 FQNEAQ. This chain's CDR3 is CASSLTAFAGTGTQYF. The CDR3 nucleotides read TGTGCCAGCAGCTTAACCGCATTCGCGGGGACAGGTACGCAGTATTTT.

V and J are TRBV6-5 and TRBJ1-1, with a possible D match to TRBD1 (5 bases). V lost 5 bases to trimming and J lost 10 bases, with 17 bases between them. CDR3 size: 13 residues. Germline values: CDR1 MNHEY, CDR2 SVGAGI. The CDR3 reads CASSELPGGLAFF. The CDR3 DNA is TGTGCCAGCAGTGAATTACCTGGGGGGTTAGCTTTCTTT.

This clone has more than one count but fewer than ten. The chain joins TRBV4-2 to TRBJ2-6, with D possibly matching TRBD1 (5 bases). Germline lookup yields CDR1 LGHNA and CDR2 YNFKEQ. Trimming took 0 bases from V and 2 from J, leaving 8 bases between them. This CDR3 is 16 amino acids long. The CDR3 sequence: CASSQDAGPGANVLTF. DNA of the CDR3: TGTGCCAGCAGCCAAGACGCAGGGCCTGGGGCCAACGTCCTGACTTTC.

This chain uses TRBV15 with TRBJ2-7; D uncertain. The germline V gene encodes CDR1 LNHNV and CDR2 YYDKDF (reference sequence). CDR3 length: 14 residues. The V end was cut by 0 bases, the J end by 2 bases, with 8 bases between. DNA of the CDR3: TGTGCCACCAGCAGAGATAGGAGTGCCTACGAGCAGTACTTC. Amino acids: CATSRDRSAYEQYF.

The rearrangement uses TRBV7-2 and TRBJ2-1; no clear D. V was trimmed by 5 bases and J by 9 bases, leaving 26 bases between them. The CDR3 loop spans 17 amino acids. CDR1 is SGHTA, CDR2 FQGNSA, per germline. The CDR3 DNA sequence: TGTGCCAGCAGCCTGCCCTGGTCCATGAGGAAGCGCGGTGAGCAGTTCTTC. This gives the protein CASSLPWSMRKRGEQFF.

The chain links TRBV15 to TRBJ2-3, with D possibly TRBD2 on 6 matching bases. Trimming cost V 5 bases and J 4 bases, with 16 bases left between them. Germline CDR1 LNHNV, CDR2 YYDKDF (reference sequence). The length of the CDR3 is 15 residues. For the CDR3, the DNA is TGTGCCACCAGCGACGGGGGATCATTCGCAGATACGCAGTATTTT. Translation gives CATSDGGSFADTQYF.

This clone was detected only a few times. The CDR3 protein is CASRTYPSGGVYTQYF. DNA for the CDR3: TGTGCCAGCAGGACCTACCCTAGCGGGGGAGTGTATACGCAGTATTTT. The chain carries TRBV2 and TRBJ2-3, with 10 nucleotides matching TRBD2. J was trimmed by 7 bases and V by 6 bases; bases with no gene match: 13. Per the germline V gene, CDR1 is SNHLY and CDR2 is FYNNEI. The CDR3 runs 16 residues.

The rearrangement links TRBV9 to TRBJ2-1; a possible D gene is TRBD1 (6 bases). The ends were cut back, 10 bases at V and 8 bases at J, with 13 bases in the middle. The CDR3 sequence is 11 residues long. In germline, CDR1 is SGDLS, CDR2 YYNGEE. The CDR3 sequence: CAGGREHEQFF. Written as DNA, the CDR3 is TGTGCCGGGGGCAGGGAGCATGAGCAGTTCTTC.

The chain links TRBV6-4 to TRBJ2-2; D possibly corresponds to TRBD1 (6 bases). This CDR3 has 14 residues. Trimming pared 5 bases from V and 4 bases from J, leaving 11 bases between. CDR1 is MRHNA, CDR2 SNTAGT, per germline. The CDR3 sequence: CASSTDRLTGELFF. CDR3 nucleotides: TGTGCCAGCAGTACGGACAGACTCACCGGGGAGCTGTTTTTT.

V gene TRBV7-3 combines with J gene TRBJ2-1; D may be TRBD2 (6 bases). This CDR3 contains 13 residues. Germline lookup yields CDR1 SGHTA and CDR2 FQGTGA. The V gene lost 5 bases and the J gene lost 10 bases, with 15 bases spanning the gap. CDR3 sequence (DNA): TGTGCCAGCAGCCAAATACTAGCTGAGGAGCAGTTCTTC. The encoded protein is CASSQILAEEQFF.

The chain is built from TRBV6-1 and TRBJ2-7, with D tentatively TRBD1 (6 bases). Germline V CDR1 and CDR2: MNHNS, SASEGT. V lost 1 base and J 2 bases, leaving 9 bases between the germline ends. The CDR3 loop spans 14 amino acids. Written as DNA, the CDR3 is TGTGCCAGCAGTGAAGTCCAGGGGACCTACGAGCAGTACTTC. Residues: CASSEVQGTYEQYF.

V gene TRBV11-2 combines with J gene TRBJ2-5; TRBD2 agrees at 7 bases. V shed 5 bases, J shed 3 bases, and the junction held 18 bases outside the gene matches. The germline V gene encodes CDR1 SGHAT and CDR2 FQNNGV. The CDR3 spans 18 residues. The CDR3 DNA reads as TGTGCCAGCAGCGAAGTGGGGGGGACTCTCGGAGGCAAAGAGACCCAGTACTTC. Encoded protein: CASSEVGGTLGGKETQYF.

The rearrangement links TRBV12-1 to TRBJ1-2; no DNA check was done on the table's D call, TRBD1. TRBV12-1 constitutes a pseudogene. This CDR3 has 17 amino acids. Here the CDR3 DNA reads TGTGCCAGCAGCTCCGGCGGACAGGAAGGGCTGAACTATGGCTACACCTTC. Amino acids: CASSSGGQEGLNYGYTF.

The rearrangement links TRBV7-9 to TRBJ2-5; D call uncertain. The CDR3 consists of 13 residues. Per the germline V gene, CDR1 is SEHNR and CDR2 is FQNEAQ (reference sequence). The ends were cut back, 7 bases at V and 1 base at J, with 10 bases in the middle. CDR3 protein: CASTRSRQETQYF. Here the CDR3 DNA reads TGTGCCAGCACCAGATCACGCCAAGAGACCCAGTACTTC.

The chain has TRBV28 and TRBJ1-3; weak D call: TRBD1 (5 bases). The V end was cut by 6 bases, the J end by 0 bases, with 15 bases between. This CDR3 spans 16 amino acids. Germline assignment: CDR1 MDHEN and CDR2 SYDVKM. CDR3 nucleotides: TGTGCCAGCAGAAGGGGTGGCTCGATCTCTGGAAACACCATATATTTT. Its translation: CASRRGGSISGNTIYF.

The V gene is TRBV11-2, the J gene TRBJ2-2, with a weak D call TRBD1 (5 bases). Per germline, CDR1 SGHAT and CDR2 FQNNGV. The CDR3 has 15 residues. V was pared by 5 bases and J by 7 bases, with 17 bases between. CDR3 nucleotides: TGTGCCAGCAGCAGGACACGAACCCGGAGCGGGGAGCTGTTTTTT. This translates into CASSRTRTRSGELFF.